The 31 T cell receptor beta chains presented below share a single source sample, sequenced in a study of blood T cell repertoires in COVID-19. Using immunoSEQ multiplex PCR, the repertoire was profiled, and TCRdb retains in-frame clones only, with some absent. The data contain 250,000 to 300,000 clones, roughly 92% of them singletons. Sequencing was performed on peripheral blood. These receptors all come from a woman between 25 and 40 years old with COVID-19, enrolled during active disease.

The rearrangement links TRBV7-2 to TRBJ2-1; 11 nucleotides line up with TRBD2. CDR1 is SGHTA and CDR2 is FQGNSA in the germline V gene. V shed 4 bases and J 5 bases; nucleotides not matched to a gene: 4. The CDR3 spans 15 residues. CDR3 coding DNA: TGTGCCAGCAGCTCCGGACTAGCGGGCCACAATGAGCAGTTCTTC. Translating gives CASSSGLAGHNEQFF.

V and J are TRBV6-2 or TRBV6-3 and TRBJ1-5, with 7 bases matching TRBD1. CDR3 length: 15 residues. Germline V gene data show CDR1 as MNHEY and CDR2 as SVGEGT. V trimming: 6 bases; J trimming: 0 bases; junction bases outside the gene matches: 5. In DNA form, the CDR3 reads TGTGCCAGCAGCAAGACAGGGAATAGCAATCAGCCCCAGCATTTT. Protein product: CASSKTGNSNQPQHF.

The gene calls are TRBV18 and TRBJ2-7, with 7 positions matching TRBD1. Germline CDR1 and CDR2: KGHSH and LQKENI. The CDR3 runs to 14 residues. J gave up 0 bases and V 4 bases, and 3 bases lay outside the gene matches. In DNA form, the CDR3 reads TGTGCCAGCTCACGACAGGGAAGCTCCTACGAGCAGTACTTC. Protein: CASSRQGSSYEQYF.

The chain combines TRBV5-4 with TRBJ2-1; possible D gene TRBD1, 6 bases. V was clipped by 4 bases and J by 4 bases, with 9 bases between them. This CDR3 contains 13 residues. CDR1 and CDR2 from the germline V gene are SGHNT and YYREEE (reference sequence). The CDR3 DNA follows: TGTGCCAGCAGCCCACAGGGTTACAATGAGCAGTTCTTC. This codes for CASSPQGYNEQFF.

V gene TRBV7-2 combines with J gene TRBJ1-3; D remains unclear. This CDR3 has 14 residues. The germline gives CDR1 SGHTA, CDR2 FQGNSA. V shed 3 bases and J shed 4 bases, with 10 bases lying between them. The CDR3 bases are TGTGCCAGCAGCTTTGCAGAAATAGGAAACACCATATATTTT. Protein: CASSFAEIGNTIYF. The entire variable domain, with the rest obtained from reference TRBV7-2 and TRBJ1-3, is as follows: GAGVSQSPSNKVTEKGKDVELRCDPISGHTALYWYRQSLGQGLEFLIYFQGNSAPDKSGLPSDRFSAERTGGSVSTLTIQRTQQEDSAVYLCASSFAEIGNTIYFGEGSWLTVV.

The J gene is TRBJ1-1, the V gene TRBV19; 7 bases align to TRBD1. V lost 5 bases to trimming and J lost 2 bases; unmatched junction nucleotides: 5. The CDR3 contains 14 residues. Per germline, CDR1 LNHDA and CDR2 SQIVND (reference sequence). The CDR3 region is CASSLWDSNTEAFF. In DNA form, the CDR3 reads TGTGCCAGTAGTCTCTGGGACAGCAACACTGAAGCTTTCTTT.

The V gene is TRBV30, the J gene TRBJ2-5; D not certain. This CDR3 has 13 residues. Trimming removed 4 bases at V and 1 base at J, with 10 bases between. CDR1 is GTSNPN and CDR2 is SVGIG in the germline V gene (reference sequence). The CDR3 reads CAWKAGFQETQYF. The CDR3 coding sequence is TGTGCCTGGAAAGCAGGCTTCCAAGAGACCCAGTACTTC.

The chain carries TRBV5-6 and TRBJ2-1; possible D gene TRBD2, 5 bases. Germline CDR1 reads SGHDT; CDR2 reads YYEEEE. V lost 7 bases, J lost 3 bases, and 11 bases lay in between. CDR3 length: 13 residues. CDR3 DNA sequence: TGTGCCAGCCTCAGCGGAAACTACAATGAGCAGTTCTTC. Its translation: CASLSGNYNEQFF.

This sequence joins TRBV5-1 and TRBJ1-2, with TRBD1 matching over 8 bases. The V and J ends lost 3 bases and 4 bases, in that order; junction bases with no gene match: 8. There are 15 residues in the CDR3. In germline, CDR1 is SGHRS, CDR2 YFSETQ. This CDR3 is CASSSITTGAYGYTF. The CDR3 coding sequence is TGCGCCAGCAGCTCGATAACGACAGGGGCCTATGGCTACACCTTC. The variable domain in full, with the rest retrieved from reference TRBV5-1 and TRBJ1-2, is KAGVTQTPRYLIKTRGQQVTLSCSPISGHRSVSWYQQTPGQGLQFLFEYFSETQRNKGNFPGRFSGRQFSNSRSEMNVSTLELGDSALYLCASSSITTGAYGYTFGSGTRLTVV.

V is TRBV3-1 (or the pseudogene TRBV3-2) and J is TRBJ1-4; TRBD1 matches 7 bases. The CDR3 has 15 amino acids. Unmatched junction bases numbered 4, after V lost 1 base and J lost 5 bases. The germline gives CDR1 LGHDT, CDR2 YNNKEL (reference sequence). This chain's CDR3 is CASSQVTGRNEKLFF. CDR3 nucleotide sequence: TGTGCCAGCAGCCAAGTGACAGGGAGGAATGAAAAACTGTTTTTT.

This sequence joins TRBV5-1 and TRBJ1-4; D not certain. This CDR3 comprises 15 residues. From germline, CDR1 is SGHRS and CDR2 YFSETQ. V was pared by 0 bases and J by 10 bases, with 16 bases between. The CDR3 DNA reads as TGCGCCAGCAGCTTGGCCATAGAGGGAAGAGGAAAACTGTTTTTT. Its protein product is CASSLAIEGRGKLFF.

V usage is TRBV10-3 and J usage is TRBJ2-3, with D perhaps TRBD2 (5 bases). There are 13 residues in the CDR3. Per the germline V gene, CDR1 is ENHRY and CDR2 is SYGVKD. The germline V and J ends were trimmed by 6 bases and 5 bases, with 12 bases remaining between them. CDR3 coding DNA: TGTGCCATCAGCTTGGACTTCCTAGATACGCAGTATTTT. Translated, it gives CAISLDFLDTQYF.

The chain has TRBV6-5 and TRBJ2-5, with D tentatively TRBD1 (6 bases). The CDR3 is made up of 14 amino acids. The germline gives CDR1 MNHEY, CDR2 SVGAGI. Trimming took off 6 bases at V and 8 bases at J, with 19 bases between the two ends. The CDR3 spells CASRQLGQQPTQYF. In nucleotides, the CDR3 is TGTGCCAGCAGACAGCTCGGACAGCAGCCCACCCAGTACTTC.

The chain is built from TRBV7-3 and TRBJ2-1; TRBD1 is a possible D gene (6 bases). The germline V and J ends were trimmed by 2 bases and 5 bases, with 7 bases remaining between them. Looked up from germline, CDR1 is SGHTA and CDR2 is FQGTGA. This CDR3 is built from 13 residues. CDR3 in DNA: TGTGCCAGCAGCTTAGGGACAAACAATGAGCAGTTCTTC. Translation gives CASSLGTNNEQFF.

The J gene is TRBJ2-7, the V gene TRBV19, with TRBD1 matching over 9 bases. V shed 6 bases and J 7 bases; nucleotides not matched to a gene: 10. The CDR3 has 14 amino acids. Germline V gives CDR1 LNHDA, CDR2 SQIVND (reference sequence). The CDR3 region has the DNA TGTGCCAGTAGAAACGGACAGGGGATTGGGGAGCAGTACTTC. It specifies CASRNGQGIGEQYF.

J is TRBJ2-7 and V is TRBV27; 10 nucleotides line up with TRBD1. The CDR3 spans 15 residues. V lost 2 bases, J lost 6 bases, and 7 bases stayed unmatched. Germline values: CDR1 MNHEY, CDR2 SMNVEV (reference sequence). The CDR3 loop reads CASSLLAGTGAEQYF. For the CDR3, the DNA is TGTGCCAGCAGTTTACTAGCCGGGACAGGGGCCGAGCAGTACTTC.

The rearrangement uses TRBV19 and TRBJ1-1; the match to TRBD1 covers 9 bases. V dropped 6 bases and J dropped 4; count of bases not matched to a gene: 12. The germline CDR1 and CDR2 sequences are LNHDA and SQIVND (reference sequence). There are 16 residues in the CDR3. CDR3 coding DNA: TGTGCCAGTAGCCCTCCAGACAGGGGGGTTGGCACTGAAGCTTTCTTT. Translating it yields CASSPPDRGVGTEAFF.

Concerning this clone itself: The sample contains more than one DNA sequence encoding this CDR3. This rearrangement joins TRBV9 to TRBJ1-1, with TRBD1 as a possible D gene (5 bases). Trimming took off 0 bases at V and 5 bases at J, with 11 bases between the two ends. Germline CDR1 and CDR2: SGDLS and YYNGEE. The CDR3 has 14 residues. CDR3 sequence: CASSVGGRGTEAFF. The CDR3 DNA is TGTGCCAGCAGCGTAGGAGGGAGGGGAACTGAAGCTTTCTTT.

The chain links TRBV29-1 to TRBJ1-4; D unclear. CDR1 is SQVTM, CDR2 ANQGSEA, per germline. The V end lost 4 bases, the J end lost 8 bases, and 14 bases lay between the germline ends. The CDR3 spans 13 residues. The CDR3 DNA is TGCAGCGTTGGCCCGGTCCTCGGGGAAAAACTGTTTTTT. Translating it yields CSVGPVLGEKLFF. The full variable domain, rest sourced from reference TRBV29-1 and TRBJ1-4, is SAVISQKPSRDICQRGTSLTIQCQVDSQVTMMFWYRQQPGQSLTLIATANQGSEATYESGFVIDKFPISRPNLTFSTLTVSNMSPEDSSIYLCSVGPVLGEKLFFGSGTQLSVL.

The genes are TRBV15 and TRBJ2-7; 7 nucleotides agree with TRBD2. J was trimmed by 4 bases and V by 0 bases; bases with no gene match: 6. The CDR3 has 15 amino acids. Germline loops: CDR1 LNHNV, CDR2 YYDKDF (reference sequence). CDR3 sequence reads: CATSREGGPVYEQYF. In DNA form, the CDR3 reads TGTGCCACCAGCAGAGAGGGAGGGCCGGTATACGAGCAGTACTTC. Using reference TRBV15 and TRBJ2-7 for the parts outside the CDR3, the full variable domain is DAMVIQNPRYQVTQFGKPVTLSCSQTLNHNVMYWYQQKSSQAPKLLFHYYDKDFNNEADTPDNFQSRRPNTSFCFLDIRSPGLGDTAMYLCATSREGGPVYEQYFGPGTRLTVT.

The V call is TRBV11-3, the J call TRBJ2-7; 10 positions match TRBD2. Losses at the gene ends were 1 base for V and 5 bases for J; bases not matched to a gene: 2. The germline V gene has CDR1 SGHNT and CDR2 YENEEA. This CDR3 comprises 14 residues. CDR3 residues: CASSLGLAGDEQYF. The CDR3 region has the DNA TGTGCCAGCAGCTTAGGCCTAGCGGGAGACGAGCAGTACTTC.

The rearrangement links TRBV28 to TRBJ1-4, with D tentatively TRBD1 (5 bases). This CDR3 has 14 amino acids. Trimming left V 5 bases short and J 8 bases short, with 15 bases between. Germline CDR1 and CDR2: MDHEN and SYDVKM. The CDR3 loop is CASSGPGGTEKLFF. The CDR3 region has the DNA TGTGCCAGCAGTGGGCCGGGGGGGACCGAAAAACTGTTTTTT.

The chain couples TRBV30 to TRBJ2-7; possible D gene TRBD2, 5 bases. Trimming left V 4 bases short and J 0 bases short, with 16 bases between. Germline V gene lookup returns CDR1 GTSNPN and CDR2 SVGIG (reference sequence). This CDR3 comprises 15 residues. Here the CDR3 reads CAWTRSSAGSYEQYF. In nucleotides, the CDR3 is TGTGCCTGGACGAGGAGTAGCGCTGGCTCCTACGAGCAGTACTTC.

This CDR3 is CASSNRGGTQYF. The DNA for the CDR3 is TGTGCCAGCAGTAATAGAGGCGGTACGCAGTATTTT. The chain carries TRBV25-1 and TRBJ2-3, with D unclear. Deletions cut 5 bases from V and 8 bases from J, with 11 bases between. Per germline, CDR1 MGHDK and CDR2 SYGVNS. The CDR3 totals 12 residues. Full variable domain (outside the CDR3, taken from reference TRBV25-1 and TRBJ2-3): EADIYQTPRYLVIGTGKKITLECSQTMGHDKMYWYQQDPGMELHLIHYSYGVNSTEKGDLSSESTVSRIRTEHFPLTLESARPSHTSQYLCASSNRGGTQYFGPGTRLTVL.

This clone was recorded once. DNA for the CDR3: TGCGCCAGCAGCCGGACAGCCTCTGGAAACACCATATATTTT. Its protein product is CASSRTASGNTIYF. J is TRBJ1-3 and V is TRBV5-1, with a possible D match to TRBD1 (6 bases). This CDR3 has 14 residues. The V end lost 4 bases, the J end lost 0 bases, and 8 bases lay between the germline ends. Germline V CDR1 and CDR2: SGHRS, YFSETQ.

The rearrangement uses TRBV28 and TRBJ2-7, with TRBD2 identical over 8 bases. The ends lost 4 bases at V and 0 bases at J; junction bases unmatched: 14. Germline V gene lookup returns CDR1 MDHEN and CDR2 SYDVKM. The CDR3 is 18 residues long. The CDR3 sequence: CASSSRRALGTSSYEQYF. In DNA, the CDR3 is TGTGCCAGCAGTTCCCGCCGGGCCTTAGGGACTAGCTCCTACGAGCAGTACTTC. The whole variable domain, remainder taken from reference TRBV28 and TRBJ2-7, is DVKVTQSSRYLVKRTGEKVFLECVQDMDHENMFWYRQDPGLGLRLIYFSYDVKMKEKGDIPEGYSVSREKKERFSLILESASTNQTSMYLCASSSRRALGTSSYEQYFGPGTRLTVT.

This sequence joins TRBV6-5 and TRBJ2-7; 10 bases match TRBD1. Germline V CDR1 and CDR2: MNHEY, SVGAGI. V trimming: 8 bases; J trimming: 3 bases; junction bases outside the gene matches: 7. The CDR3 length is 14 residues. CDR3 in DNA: TGTGCCAGCCATTCAGACAGGGGGCTCTACGAGCAGTACTTC. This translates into CASHSDRGLYEQYF.

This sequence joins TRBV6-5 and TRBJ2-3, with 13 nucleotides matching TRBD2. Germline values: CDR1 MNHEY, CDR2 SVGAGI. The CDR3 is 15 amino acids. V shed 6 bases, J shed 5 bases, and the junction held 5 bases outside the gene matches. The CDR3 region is CASRRLAGGGDTQYF. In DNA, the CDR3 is TGTGCCAGCAGACGACTAGCGGGAGGAGGAGATACGCAGTATTTT.

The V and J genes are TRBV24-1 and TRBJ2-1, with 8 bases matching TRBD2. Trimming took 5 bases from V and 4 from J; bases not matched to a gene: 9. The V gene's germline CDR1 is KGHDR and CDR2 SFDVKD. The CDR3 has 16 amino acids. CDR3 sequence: CATSAPGTSIYNEQFF. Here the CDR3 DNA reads TGTGCCACCAGTGCCCCCGGGACTAGTATTTACAATGAGCAGTTCTTC.

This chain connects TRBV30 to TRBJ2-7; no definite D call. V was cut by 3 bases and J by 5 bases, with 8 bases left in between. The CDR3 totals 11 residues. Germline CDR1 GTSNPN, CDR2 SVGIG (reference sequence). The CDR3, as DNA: TGTGCCTGGAGAGTTCAGAACGAGCAGTACTTC. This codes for CAWRVQNEQYF.

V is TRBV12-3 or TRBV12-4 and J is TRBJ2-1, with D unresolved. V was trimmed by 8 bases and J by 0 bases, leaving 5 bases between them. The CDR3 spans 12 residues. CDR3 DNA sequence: TGTGCCAGCGGCTTCTCCTACAATGAGCAGTTCTTC. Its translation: CASGFSYNEQFF.